This T cell receptor beta chain is from a study of blood T cell repertoires in COVID-19. At the level of the study: The United States, Italy and Spain supplied acute and convalescent COVID-19 samples. From T cells, B-cell-depleted T cells, or PBMCs came the material, which was cDNA or gDNA.

This clone occurred once. Study processing details: Reference gene primer amplification gave estimated nucleated cell counts. Some clones are missing from TCRdb's copy, which holds only in-frame ones; the method was immunoSEQ multiplex PCR. From that table come the V and J calls and clone size; the DNA was used to work out D and trimming. Among more than 130,000 clones listed, 84% were seen once. The trim removed 3 bases at V and 4 bases at J, leaving 14 bases unmatched. This CDR3 contains 17 residues. Germline V gene sequence: CDR1 SGDLS, CDR2 YYNGEE. The rearrangement links TRBV9 to TRBJ2-7; TRBD2 aligns across 9 bases. This clonotype originated in a woman aged 80 or older in a cohort sampled during active or convalescent COVID-19. Sequencing was performed on peripheral blood. The CDR3, as DNA: TGTGCCAGCAGCGCCGGACTTGGGCGGGGGGGCCGGTACGAGCAGTACTTC. This codes for CASSAGLGRGGRYEQYF.